This T cell receptor (beta chain) emerged from a study of cytomegalovirus exposure and HLA in healthy donors. Study-wide points: Several top significant clusters appeared, in a later analysis, to be linked to common viral pathogens. TCR beta sequences reportedly predicted the HLA-A and HLA-B alleles of most subjects accurately.

Germline trimming cut 3 bases from V and 5 bases from J; bases unmatched to any gene: 4. The length of the CDR3 is 13 residues. Germline V gene data show CDR1 as SGHRS and CDR2 as YFSETQ. About this clone itself: Its antigen is unidentified.

The PCR had 60 Vbeta and 13 Jbeta primers. In the original analysis: An analysis performed later counted about 80 million unique TCR beta chains (around 11 million of them shared). Produced via immunoSEQ multiplex PCR; TCRdb's table is partial and in-frame only. The D gene and trimming were derived from the DNA, and the V and J assignments and clone size from that table. The sample consists of about 190,000 clones, 78% of them appearing once. The receptor's source is a woman younger than 45 in good health and CMV-seropositive. This chain joins TRBV5-1 and TRBJ2-5; 7 positions match TRBD2. Sequenced: PBMCs. The CDR3 DNA sequence: TGCGCCAGCAGCTGGGGGGGGATTGAGACCCAGTACTTC. Its protein is CASSWGGIETQYF.